This entry concerns a single T cell receptor (beta chain). Antigen specificity is unknown. The ends lost 6 bases at V and 2 bases at J; junction bases unmatched: 7. Germline-derived CDR1 and CDR2 are KGHSH and LQKENI. This CDR3 has 15 amino acids. This specimen belongs to a study of cytomegalovirus exposure and HLA in healthy donors. Whole-study results and caveats: Most TCR sequences were seen very rarely across donors, but some public TCRs occurred in many. A later analysis reportedly found that, within productive TCRs, an Asian-associated ancestry cluster had fewer N-insertions than the mean observed across the roughly 610 donors. Earlier analysis looked at TCR beta V segments, and most were productive about 90% or about 30% of the time.

The PCR ran on 60 Vbeta and 13 Jbeta primers. Per the study methods: In a later analysis, roughly 86 million unique TCR beta chains included roughly 11 million shared by two or more donors. Assay used: immunoSEQ multiplex PCR; TCRdb lists only in-frame clones, some missing. V and J calls and clone size are copied from that table; D and trimming were computed from the DNA. The data show some 190,000 clones, around 80% seen once. The receptor was isolated from a woman aged 30 to 39 in good health and CMV-seropositive. The rearrangement joins TRBV18 to TRBJ2-3; TRBD2 agrees at 8 bases. The material sequenced was PBMCs. The DNA for the CDR3 is TGTGCCAGCTCCCCCACTAGCGGACCCACAGATACGCAGTATTTT. The encoded protein is CASSPTSGPTDTQYF.